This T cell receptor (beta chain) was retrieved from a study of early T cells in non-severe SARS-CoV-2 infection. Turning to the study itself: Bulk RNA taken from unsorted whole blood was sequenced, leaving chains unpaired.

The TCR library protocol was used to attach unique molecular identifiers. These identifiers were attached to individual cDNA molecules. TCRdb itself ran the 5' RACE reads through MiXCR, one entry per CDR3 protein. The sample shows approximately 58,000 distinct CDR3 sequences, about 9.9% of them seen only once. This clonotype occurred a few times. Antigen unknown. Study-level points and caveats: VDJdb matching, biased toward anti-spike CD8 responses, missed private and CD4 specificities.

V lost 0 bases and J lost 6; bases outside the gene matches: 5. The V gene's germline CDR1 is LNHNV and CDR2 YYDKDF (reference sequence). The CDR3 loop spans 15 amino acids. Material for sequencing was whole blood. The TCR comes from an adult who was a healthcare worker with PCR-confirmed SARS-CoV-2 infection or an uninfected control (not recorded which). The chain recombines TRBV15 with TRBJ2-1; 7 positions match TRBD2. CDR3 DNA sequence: TGTGCCACCAGCAGAGATCTCAGCGGGGTCAATGAGCAGTTCTTC. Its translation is CATSRDLSGVNEQFF.